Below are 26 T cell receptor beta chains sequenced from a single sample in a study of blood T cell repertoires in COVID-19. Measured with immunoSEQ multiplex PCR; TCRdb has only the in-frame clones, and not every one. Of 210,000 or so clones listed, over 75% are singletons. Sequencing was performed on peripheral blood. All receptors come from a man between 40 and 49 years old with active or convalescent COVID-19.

In nucleotides, the CDR3 is TGTGCCAGTAGTATGGGCAGGGGAGAAGGCGAGCAGTTCTTC. This codes for CASSMGRGEGEQFF. The gene calls are TRBV19 and TRBJ2-1, with D perhaps TRBD1 (6 bases). Germline CDR1 and CDR2: LNHDA and SQIVND (reference sequence). Trimming stripped 3 bases from V and 10 bases from J, with 16 bases between. The CDR3 spans 14 residues.

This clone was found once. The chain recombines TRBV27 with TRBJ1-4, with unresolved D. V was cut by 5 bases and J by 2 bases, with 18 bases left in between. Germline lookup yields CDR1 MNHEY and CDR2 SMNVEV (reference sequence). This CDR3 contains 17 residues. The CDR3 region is CASSPAVQTGTNEKLFF. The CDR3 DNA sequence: TGTGCCAGCAGTCCAGCCGTCCAAACGGGGACTAATGAAAAACTGTTTTTT. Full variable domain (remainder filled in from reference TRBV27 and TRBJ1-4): EAQVTQNPRYLITVTGKKLTVTCSQNMNHEYMSWYRQDPGLGLRQIYYSMNVEVTDKGDVPEGYKVSRKEKRNFPLILESPSPNQTSLYFCASSPAVQTGTNEKLFFGSGTQLSVL.

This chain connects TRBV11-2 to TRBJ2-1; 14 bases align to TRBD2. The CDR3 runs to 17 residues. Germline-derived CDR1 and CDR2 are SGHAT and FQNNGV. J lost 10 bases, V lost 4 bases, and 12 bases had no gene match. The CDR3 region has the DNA TGTGCCAGCAGCTCTCGCCCCGGGACTAGCGGGAGAGGAGAGCAGTTCTTC. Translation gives CASSSRPGTSGRGEQFF.

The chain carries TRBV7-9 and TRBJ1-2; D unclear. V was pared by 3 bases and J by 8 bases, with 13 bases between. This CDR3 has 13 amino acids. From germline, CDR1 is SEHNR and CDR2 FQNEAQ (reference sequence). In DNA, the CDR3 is TGTGCCAGCAGCTTCGCCCAAGCGAAAGGCTACACCTTC. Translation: CASSFAQAKGYTF.

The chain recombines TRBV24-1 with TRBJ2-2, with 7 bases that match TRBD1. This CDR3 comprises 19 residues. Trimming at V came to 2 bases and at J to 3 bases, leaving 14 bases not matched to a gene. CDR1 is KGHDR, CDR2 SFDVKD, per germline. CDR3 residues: CATSDSGSRGWRYTGELFF. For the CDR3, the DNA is TGTGCCACCAGTGATTCGGGGTCCAGGGGGTGGAGGTACACCGGGGAGCTGTTTTTT.

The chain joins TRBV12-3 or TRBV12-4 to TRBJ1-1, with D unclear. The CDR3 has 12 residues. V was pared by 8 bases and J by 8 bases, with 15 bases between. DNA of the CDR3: TGTGCCAGCCGTGGTGAGGCCGGAGAAGCTTTCTTT. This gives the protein CASRGEAGEAFF.

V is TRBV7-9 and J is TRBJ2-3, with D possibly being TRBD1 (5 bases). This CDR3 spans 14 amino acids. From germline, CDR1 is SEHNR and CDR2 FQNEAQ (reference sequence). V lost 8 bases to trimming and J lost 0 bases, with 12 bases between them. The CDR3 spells CASLQTASTDTQYF. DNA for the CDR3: TGTGCCAGCCTACAGACAGCCAGCACAGATACGCAGTATTTT.

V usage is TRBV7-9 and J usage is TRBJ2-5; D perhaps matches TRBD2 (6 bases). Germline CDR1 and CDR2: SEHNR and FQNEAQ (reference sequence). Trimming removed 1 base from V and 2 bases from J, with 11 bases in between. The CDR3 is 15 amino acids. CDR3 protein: CASSLGTTYQETQYF. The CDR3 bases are TGTGCCAGCAGCTTAGGGACTACGTATCAAGAGACCCAGTACTTC.

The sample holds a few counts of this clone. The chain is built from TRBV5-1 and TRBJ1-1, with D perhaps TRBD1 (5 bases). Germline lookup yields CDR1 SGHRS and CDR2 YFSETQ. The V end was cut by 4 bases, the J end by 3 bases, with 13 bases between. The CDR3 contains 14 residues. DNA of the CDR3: TGCGCCAGCAGCCCCCAGCTGACAGACACTGAAGCTTTCTTT. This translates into CASSPQLTDTEAFF.

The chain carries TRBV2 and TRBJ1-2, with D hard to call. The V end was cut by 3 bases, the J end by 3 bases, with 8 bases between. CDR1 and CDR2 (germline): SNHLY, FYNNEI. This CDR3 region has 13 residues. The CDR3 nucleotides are TGTGCCAGCAGTGATTCAACTGACTATGGCTACACCTTC. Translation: CASSDSTDYGYTF. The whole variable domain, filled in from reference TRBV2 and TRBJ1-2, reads EPEVTQTPSHQVTQMGQEVILRCVPISNHLYFYWYRQILGQKVEFLVSFYNNEISEKSEIFDDQFSVERPDGSNFTLKIRSTKLEDSAMYFCASSDSTDYGYTFGSGTRLTVV.

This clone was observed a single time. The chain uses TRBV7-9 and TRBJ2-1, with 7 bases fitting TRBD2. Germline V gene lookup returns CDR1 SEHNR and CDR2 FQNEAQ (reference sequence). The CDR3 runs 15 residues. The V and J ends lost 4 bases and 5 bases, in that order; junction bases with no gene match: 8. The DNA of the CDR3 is TGTGCCAGCAGCTCTACTAGCGATGGAGACAATGAGCAGTTCTTC. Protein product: CASSSTSDGDNEQFF. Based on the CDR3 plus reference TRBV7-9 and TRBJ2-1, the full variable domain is DTGVSQNPRHKITKRGQNVTFRCDPISEHNRLYWYRQTLGQGPEFLTYFQNEAQLEKSRLLSDRFSAERPKGSFSTLEIQRTEQGDSAMYLCASSSTSDGDNEQFFGPGTRLTVL.

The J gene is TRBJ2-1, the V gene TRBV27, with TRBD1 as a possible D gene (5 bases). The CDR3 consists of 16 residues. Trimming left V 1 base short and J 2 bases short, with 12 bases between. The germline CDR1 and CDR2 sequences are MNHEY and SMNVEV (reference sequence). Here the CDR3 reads CASSLLGPETYNEQFF. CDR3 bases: TGTGCCAGCAGTTTATTGGGGCCGGAAACCTACAATGAGCAGTTCTTC.

CDR3 nucleotide sequence: TGCGCCAGCAGCTTGGCCGGGACTACTGAAGAGACCCAGTACTTC. Its protein is CASSLAGTTEETQYF. V and J are TRBV5-1 and TRBJ2-5; 7 bases are a match to TRBD2. The V gene end was trimmed by 0 bases and the J gene end by 3 bases; junction bases not matched to a gene: 5. This CDR3 spans 15 amino acids. The V gene's germline CDR1 is SGHRS and CDR2 YFSETQ. Complete variable domain (other parts from reference TRBV5-1 and TRBJ2-5): KAGVTQTPRYLIKTRGQQVTLSCSPISGHRSVSWYQQTPGQGLQFLFEYFSETQRNKGNFPGRFSGRQFSNSRSEMNVSTLELGDSALYLCASSLAGTTEETQYFGPGTRLLVL.

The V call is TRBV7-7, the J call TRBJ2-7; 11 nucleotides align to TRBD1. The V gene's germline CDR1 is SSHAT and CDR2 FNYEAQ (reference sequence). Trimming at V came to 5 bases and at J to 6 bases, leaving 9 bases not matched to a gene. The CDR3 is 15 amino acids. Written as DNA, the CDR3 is TGTGCCAGCAGCCACTACGGACAGGGGGCCGGCGAGCAGTACTTC. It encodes CASSHYGQGAGEQYF. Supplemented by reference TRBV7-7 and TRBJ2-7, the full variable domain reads GAGVSQSPRYKVTKRGQDVTLRCDPISSHATLYWYQQALGQGPEFLTYFNYEAQPDKSGLPSDRFSAERPEGSISTLTIQRTEQRDSAMYRCASSHYGQGAGEQYFGPGTRLTVT.

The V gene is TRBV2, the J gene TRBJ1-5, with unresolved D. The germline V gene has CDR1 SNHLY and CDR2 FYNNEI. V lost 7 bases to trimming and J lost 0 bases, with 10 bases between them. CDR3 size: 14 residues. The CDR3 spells CASNERDSNQPQHF. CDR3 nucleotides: TGTGCCAGCAACGAGAGGGATAGCAATCAGCCCCAGCATTTT.

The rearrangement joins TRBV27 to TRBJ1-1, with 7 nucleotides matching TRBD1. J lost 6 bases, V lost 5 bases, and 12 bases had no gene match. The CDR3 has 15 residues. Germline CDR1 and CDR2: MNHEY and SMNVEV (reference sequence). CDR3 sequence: CASSPRQGRSAEAFF. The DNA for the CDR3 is TGTGCCAGCAGTCCCCGACAGGGTCGGAGCGCTGAAGCTTTCTTT.

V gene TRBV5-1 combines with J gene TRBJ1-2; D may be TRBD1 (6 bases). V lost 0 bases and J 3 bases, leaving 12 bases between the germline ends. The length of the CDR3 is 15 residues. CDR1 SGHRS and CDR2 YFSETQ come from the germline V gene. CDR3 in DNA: TGCGCCAGCAGCTTGGCGCAGGGGATGGACTATGGCTACACCTTC. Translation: CASSLAQGMDYGYTF.

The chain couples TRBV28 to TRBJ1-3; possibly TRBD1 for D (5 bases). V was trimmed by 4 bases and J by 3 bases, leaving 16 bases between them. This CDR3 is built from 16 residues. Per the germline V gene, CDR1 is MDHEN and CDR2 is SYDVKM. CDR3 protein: CASSSLGGRNGNTIYF. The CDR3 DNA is TGTGCCAGCAGTTCCCTGGGGGGAAGAAATGGAAACACCATATATTTT.

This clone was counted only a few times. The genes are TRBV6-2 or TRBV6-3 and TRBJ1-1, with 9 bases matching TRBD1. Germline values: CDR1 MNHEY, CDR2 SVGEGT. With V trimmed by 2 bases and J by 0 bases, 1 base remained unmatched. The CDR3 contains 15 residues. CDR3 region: CASSYGTGLNTEAFF. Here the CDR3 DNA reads TGTGCCAGCAGTTACGGGACAGGGCTGAACACTGAAGCTTTCTTT.

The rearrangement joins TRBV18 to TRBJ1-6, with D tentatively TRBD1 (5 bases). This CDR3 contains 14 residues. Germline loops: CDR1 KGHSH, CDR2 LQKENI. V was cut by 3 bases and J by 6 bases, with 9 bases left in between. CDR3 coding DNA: TGTGCCAGCTCACCCGCAGGGCTTAATTCACCCCTCCACTTT. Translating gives CASSPAGLNSPLHF.

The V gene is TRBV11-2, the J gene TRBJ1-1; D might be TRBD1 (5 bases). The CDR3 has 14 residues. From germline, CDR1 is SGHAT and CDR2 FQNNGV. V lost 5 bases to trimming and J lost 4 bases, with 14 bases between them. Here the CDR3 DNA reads TGTGCCAGCAGCCTGGCGGGGACCAGCACTGAAGCTTTCTTT. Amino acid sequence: CASSLAGTSTEAFF. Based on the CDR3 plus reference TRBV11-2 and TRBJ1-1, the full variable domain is EAGVAQSPRYKIIEKRQSVAFWCNPISGHATLYWYQQILGQGPKLLIQFQNNGVVDDSQLPKDRFSAERLKGVDSTLKIQPAKLEDSAVYLCASSLAGTSTEAFFGQGTRLTVV.

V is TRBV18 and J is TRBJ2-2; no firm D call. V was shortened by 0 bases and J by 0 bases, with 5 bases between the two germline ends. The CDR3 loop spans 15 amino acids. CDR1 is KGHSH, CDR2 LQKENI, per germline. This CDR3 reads CASSPPASNTGELFF. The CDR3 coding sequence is TGTGCCAGCTCACCACCCGCGTCGAACACCGGGGAGCTGTTTTTT.

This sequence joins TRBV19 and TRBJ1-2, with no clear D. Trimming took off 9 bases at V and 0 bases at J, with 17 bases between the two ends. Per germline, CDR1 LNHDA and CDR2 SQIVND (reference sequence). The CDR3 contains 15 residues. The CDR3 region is CASDIGGGTNYGYTF. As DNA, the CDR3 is TGTGCCAGCGACATCGGAGGAGGGACTAACTATGGCTACACCTTC.

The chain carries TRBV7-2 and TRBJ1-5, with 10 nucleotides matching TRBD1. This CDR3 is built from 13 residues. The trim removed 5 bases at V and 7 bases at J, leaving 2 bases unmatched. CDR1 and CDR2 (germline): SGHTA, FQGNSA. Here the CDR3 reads CASSRDRGQPQHF. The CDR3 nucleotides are TGTGCCAGCAGCAGGGACAGGGGACAGCCCCAGCATTTT.

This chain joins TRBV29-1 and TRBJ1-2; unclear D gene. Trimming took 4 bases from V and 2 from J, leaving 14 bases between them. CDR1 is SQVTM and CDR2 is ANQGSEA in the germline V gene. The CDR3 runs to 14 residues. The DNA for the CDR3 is TGCAGCGTTGTCGGGCGAAGAGGGAACTATGGCTACACCTTC. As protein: CSVVGRRGNYGYTF.

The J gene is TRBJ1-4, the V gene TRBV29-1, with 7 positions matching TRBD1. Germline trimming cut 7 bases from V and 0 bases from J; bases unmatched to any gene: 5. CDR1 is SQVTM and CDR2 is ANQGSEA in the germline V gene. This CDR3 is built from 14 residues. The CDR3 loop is CSARTGPTNEKLFF. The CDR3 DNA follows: TGCAGCGCACGGACAGGACCAACTAATGAAAAACTGTTTTTT.